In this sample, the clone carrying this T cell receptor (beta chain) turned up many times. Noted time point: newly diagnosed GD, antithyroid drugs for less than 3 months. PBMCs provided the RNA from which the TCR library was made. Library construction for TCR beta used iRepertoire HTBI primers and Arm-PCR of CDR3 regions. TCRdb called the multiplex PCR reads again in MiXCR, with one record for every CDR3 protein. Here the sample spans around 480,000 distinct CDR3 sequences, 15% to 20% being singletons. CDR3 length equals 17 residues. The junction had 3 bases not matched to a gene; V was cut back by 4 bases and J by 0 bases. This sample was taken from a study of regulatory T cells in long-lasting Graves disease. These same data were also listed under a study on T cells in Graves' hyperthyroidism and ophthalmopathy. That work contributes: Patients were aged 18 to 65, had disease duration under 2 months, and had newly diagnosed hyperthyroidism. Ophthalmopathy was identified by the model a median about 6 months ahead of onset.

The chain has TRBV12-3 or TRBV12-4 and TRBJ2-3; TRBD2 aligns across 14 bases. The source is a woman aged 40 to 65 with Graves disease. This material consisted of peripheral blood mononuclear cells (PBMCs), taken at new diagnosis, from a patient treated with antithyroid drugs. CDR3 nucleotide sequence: TGTGCCAGCAGTTCTCGGACTAGCGGGGGGAGCACAGATACGCAGTATTTT. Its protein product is CASSSRTSGGSTDTQYF.